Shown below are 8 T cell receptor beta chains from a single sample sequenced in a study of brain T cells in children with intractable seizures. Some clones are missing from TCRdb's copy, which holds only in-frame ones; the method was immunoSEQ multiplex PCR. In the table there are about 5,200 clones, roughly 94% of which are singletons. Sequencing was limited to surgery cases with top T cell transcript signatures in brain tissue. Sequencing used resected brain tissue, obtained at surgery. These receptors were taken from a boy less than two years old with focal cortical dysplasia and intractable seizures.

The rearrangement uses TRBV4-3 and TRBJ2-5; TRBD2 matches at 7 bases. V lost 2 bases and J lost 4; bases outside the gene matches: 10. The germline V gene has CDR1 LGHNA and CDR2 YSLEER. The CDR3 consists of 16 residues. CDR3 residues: CASSQRGSGFRETQYF. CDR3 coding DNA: TGCGCCAGCAGCCAACGAGGTAGCGGGTTTCGAGAGACCCAGTACTTC.

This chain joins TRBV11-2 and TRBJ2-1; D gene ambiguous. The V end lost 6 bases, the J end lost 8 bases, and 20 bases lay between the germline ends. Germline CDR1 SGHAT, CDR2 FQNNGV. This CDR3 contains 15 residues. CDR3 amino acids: CASRPPQVIWDEQFF. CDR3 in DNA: TGTGCCAGCAGACCACCCCAGGTAATTTGGGATGAGCAGTTCTTC.

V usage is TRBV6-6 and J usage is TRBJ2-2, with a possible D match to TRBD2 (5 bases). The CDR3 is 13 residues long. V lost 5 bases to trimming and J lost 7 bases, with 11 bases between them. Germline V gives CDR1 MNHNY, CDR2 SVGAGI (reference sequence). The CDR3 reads CASSLAGVGELFF. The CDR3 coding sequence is TGTGCCAGCAGTCTCGCGGGCGTCGGGGAGCTGTTTTTT.

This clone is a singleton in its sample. CDR3 protein: CASSLSLGSYEQYF. In DNA form, the CDR3 reads TGTGCCAGCAGCTTGTCGCTGGGGTCCTACGAGCAGTACTTC. This sequence joins TRBV5-6 and TRBJ2-7; D remains unclear. The germline V and J ends were trimmed by 1 base and 1 base, with 9 bases remaining between them. Germline loops: CDR1 SGHDT, CDR2 YYEEEE. The CDR3 is made up of 14 amino acids.

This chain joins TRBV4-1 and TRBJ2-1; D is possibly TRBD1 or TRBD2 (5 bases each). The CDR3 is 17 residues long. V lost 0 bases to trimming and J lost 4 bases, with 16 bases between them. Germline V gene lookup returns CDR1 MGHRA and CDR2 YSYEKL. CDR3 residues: CASSQDRGAPHYNEQFF. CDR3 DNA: TGCGCCAGCAGCCAAGATCGAGGGGCTCCTCATTACAATGAGCAGTTCTTC.

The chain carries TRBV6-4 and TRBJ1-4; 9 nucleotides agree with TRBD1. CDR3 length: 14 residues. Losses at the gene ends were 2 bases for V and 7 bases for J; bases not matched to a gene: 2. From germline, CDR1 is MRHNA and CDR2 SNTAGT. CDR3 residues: CASSDGTGSEKLFF. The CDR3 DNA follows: TGTGCCAGCAGTGACGGGACAGGGAGTGAAAAACTGTTTTTT.

CDR3 bases: TGTGCCAGCAGTCCGTCCCGGAGGGCCTTGGATACGCAGTATTTT. It is translated as CASSPSRRALDTQYF. The J gene is TRBJ2-3, the V gene TRBV6-2 or TRBV6-3, with D possibly TRBD2 on 6 matching bases. V was trimmed by 5 bases and J by 6 bases, leaving 18 bases between them. This CDR3 is built from 15 residues. Looked up from germline, CDR1 is MNHEY and CDR2 is SVGEGT.

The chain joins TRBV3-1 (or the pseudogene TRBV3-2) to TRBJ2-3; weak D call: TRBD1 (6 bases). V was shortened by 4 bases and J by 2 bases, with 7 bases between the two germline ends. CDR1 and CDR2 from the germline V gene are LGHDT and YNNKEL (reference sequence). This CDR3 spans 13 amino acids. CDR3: CASSLGHTDTQYF. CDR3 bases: TGTGCCAGCAGCCTGGGACACACAGATACGCAGTATTTT.